This TCR beta chain was recorded in a study of cytomegalovirus exposure and HLA in healthy donors. As for the donors, each was a healthy bone marrow donor. This CDR3 is built from 12 residues. Germline V CDR1 and CDR2: GTSNPN, SVGIG (reference sequence). As to this clone: The antigen is not known.

Vbeta (60) and Jbeta (13) primers were used in the PCR. As processed by the authors: There were around 78 million unique TCR beta chains by a later count, and some 12 million of them were shared. This table comes from immunoSEQ multiplex PCR, and its TCRdb copy is limited to in-frame clones, with some not included. Clonal size and the V and J genes are those of that table, whereas D and trimming came from the DNA. The data hold around 100,000 clones, with about 85% observed a single time. Study results and limitations: Most sequenced TCRs were rare (though some public TCRs occurred in many donors). Information on immune exposure was restricted to one variable (CMV serostatus).

Material for sequencing was PBMCs. The chain employs TRBV30 and TRBJ2-5; TRBD2 might be the D (6 bases). The DNA matches TRBJ2-7 better at its end, which makes the J call doubtful. This clonotype was sampled from a man aged 30 to 45 in good health and CMV-seronegative. The CDR3 spells CAWSSGTYEQYF. The CDR3 DNA sequence: TGTGCCTGGAGTTCTGGGACTTACGAGCAGTACTTC.